Shown below are 17 T cell receptor beta chains from a single sample sequenced in a study of blood T cell repertoires in COVID-19. Libraries were prepared by immunoSEQ multiplex PCR; TCRdb keeps only in-frame clonotypes and omits some of them. The sample lists around 130,000 clones; 85% to 90% were seen once. The sample taken for sequencing was peripheral blood. The origin of the receptors is a man aged 65 to 85 with active COVID-19.

The chain links TRBV14 to TRBJ1-2; D uncertain. V was shortened by 0 bases and J by 6 bases, with 8 bases between the two germline ends. The CDR3 is 13 residues long. Germline CDR1 and CDR2: SGHDN and FVKESK. CDR3 protein: CASSQEYGDGYTF. CDR3 DNA sequence: TGTGCCAGCAGCCAAGAATACGGGGATGGCTACACCTTC. The variable domain in full, with the rest retrieved from reference TRBV14 and TRBJ1-2, is EAGVTQFPSHSVIEKGQTVTLRCDPISGHDNLYWYRRVMGKEIKFLLHFVKESKQDESGMPNNRFLAERTGGTYSTLKVQPAELEDSGVYFCASSQEYGDGYTFGSGTRLTVV.

The chain recombines TRBV5-1 with TRBJ2-5, with 10 positions matching TRBD1. V lost 4 bases, J lost 5 bases, and 8 bases stayed unmatched. In germline, CDR1 is SGHRS, CDR2 YFSETQ. This CDR3 has 15 residues. The CDR3 sequence is CASSLRTGGLETQYF. The DNA for the CDR3 is TGCGCCAGCAGCCTCCGGACAGGGGGTTTGGAGACCCAGTACTTC.

The rearrangement links TRBV7-3 to TRBJ2-5; 9 nucleotides match TRBD2. Losses at the gene ends were 1 base for V and 1 base for J; bases not matched to a gene: 10. This CDR3 comprises 18 residues. Per germline, CDR1 SGHTA and CDR2 FQGTGA. This CDR3 reads CASSLIGLASGTQETQYF. The DNA of the CDR3 is TGTGCCAGCAGCTTAATAGGTTTGGCTAGCGGGACCCAAGAGACCCAGTACTTC.

The sample holds a few counts of this clone. This rearrangement joins TRBV5-5 to TRBJ2-1, with 11 bases matching TRBD1. Unmatched junction bases numbered 4, after V lost 4 bases and J lost 7 bases. This CDR3 has 14 amino acids. Per germline, CDR1 SGHKS and CDR2 YYEKEE (reference sequence). The CDR3 coding sequence is TGTGCCAGCAGCCCCGGGACAGGGGGGAATGAGCAGTTCTTC. Amino acid sequence: CASSPGTGGNEQFF.

The chain employs TRBV4-1 and TRBJ2-7; D is perhaps TRBD2 (5 bases). V shed 10 bases and J shed 0 bases, with 16 bases lying between them. The V gene's germline CDR1 is MGHRA and CDR2 YSYEKL. The CDR3 has 14 amino acids. The DNA for the CDR3 is TGCGCCACCAGTCCCGGGGTCGGCTCCTACGAGCAGTACTTC. It is translated as CATSPGVGSYEQYF.

This clone was seen a single time. The V gene is TRBV18, the J gene TRBJ2-1; D ambiguous. This CDR3 spans 15 amino acids. Germline CDR1 KGHSH, CDR2 LQKENI. The V gene lost 1 base and the J gene lost 0 bases, with 7 bases spanning the gap. The CDR3 loop is CASSPQRSSYNEQFF. In nucleotides, the CDR3 is TGTGCCAGCTCACCACAACGGTCCTCCTACAATGAGCAGTTCTTC.

This rearrangement joins TRBV3-1 (or the pseudogene TRBV3-2) to TRBJ1-1, with 8 bases aligning to TRBD1. V dropped 5 bases and J dropped 4; count of bases not matched to a gene: 3. CDR3 length: 13 amino acids. Germline V CDR1 and CDR2: LGHDT, YNNKEL (reference sequence). The CDR3 nucleotides read TGTGCCAGCAGCGGACAGGGAGGCACTGAAGCTTTCTTT. Translation gives CASSGQGGTEAFF.

This clone was found a few times. The CDR3 nucleotides read TGTGCCAGTACCCGACCAGGGGAAGGGCAGCCCCAGCATTTT. Residues: CASTRPGEGQPQHF. This chain uses TRBV19 with TRBJ1-5; D is possibly TRBD1 (6 bases). V gave up 7 bases and J gave up 7 bases, with 17 bases separating them. Germline V gene sequence: CDR1 LNHDA, CDR2 SQIVND (reference sequence). This CDR3 spans 14 amino acids.

CDR3 DNA sequence: TGTGCCAGCAGTCCCGACAGGGGGGGAGCTGAAGCTTTCTTT. This gives the protein CASSPDRGGAEAFF. The chain links TRBV27 to TRBJ1-1; 9 nucleotides line up with TRBD1. Losses at the gene ends were 5 bases for V and 6 bases for J; bases not matched to a gene: 7. The germline CDR1 and CDR2 sequences are MNHEY and SMNVEV (reference sequence). The CDR3 spans 14 residues.

The CDR3 spells CSVDLGGRANEQFF. In nucleotides, the CDR3 is TGCAGCGTTGACCTGGGTGGCCGAGCGAATGAGCAGTTCTTC. The rearrangement links TRBV29-1 to TRBJ2-1, with unresolved D. The CDR3 covers 14 residues. Germline V gene sequence: CDR1 SQVTM, CDR2 ANQGSEA. The germline V and J ends were trimmed by 3 bases and 7 bases, with 16 bases remaining between them.

This clone was detected only once. The chain combines TRBV5-1 with TRBJ1-1; 8 nucleotides align to TRBD1. Germline CDR1 and CDR2: SGHRS and YFSETQ. Trimming at V came to 4 bases and at J to 1 base, leaving 6 bases not matched to a gene. The CDR3 totals 15 residues. In DNA, the CDR3 is TGCGCCAGCAGCCGAGGACAGGGATCGAACACTGAAGCTTTCTTT. Its translation is CASSRGQGSNTEAFF.

The chain couples TRBV30 to TRBJ2-1; TRBD2 might be the D (5 bases). The CDR3 sequence is 13 residues long. Trimming pared 2 bases from V and 5 bases from J, leaving 10 bases between. CDR1 is GTSNPN, CDR2 SVGIG, per germline (reference sequence). CDR3 region: CAWSWTGDNEQFF. The CDR3 DNA follows: TGTGCCTGGAGTTGGACTGGGGACAATGAGCAGTTCTTC.

This clone has a single count. The chain uses TRBV18 and TRBJ1-6, with TRBD1 identical over 12 bases. This CDR3 comprises 15 residues. Germline lookup yields CDR1 KGHSH and CDR2 LQKENI. After removal of 3 bases from V and 8 bases from J, the junction contained 2 bases not matched to a gene. In nucleotides, the CDR3 is TGTGCCAGCTCACCGGGGACAGGGGGCGATTCACCCCTCCACTTT. The encoded protein is CASSPGTGGDSPLHF.

V usage is TRBV6-2 or TRBV6-3 and J usage is TRBJ2-7; D is possibly TRBD1 (6 bases). Trimming left V 0 bases short and J 2 bases short, with 8 bases between. Germline V gives CDR1 MNHEY, CDR2 SVGEGT. The CDR3 runs 14 residues. The CDR3 nucleotides read TGTGCCAGCAGTTACTCGACAGGTCCCTACGAGCAGTACTTC. Translation gives CASSYSTGPYEQYF.

V gene TRBV4-3 combines with J gene TRBJ2-3; 9 nucleotides match TRBD2. Germline assignment: CDR1 LGHNA and CDR2 YSLEER. The CDR3 length is 17 residues. The V and J ends lost 4 bases and 0 bases, in that order; junction bases with no gene match: 8. The CDR3 region has the DNA TGCGCCAGCAGCCTTAGGAGCCTAGCGGGAAGCACAGATACGCAGTATTTT. Amino acids: CASSLRSLAGSTDTQYF.

V is TRBV24-1 and J is TRBJ2-3; TRBD2 matches at 10 bases. V was clipped by 9 bases and J by 0 bases; unmatched bases: 2. This CDR3 spans 14 amino acids. Germline CDR1 and CDR2: KGHDR and SFDVKD. CDR3 sequence (DNA): TGTGCCACCGAGACTAGCGGGAGCACAGATACGCAGTATTTT. Translated: CATETSGSTDTQYF.

The gene calls are TRBV14 and TRBJ2-7, with D maybe TRBD1 (5 bases). Between the trimmed V and J ends, which lost 4 bases and 7 bases, there was a span of 11 bases. Germline V gives CDR1 SGHDN, CDR2 FVKESK. This CDR3 region has 12 residues. CDR3 coding DNA: TGTGCCAGCAGCCGGTCAGGGATTGAGCAGTACTTC. Encoded protein: CASSRSGIEQYF.